Below, one T cell receptor (beta chain) is given with its context. The antigen is undetermined. CDR3 length: 15 residues. Trimming cost V 1 base and J 0 bases, with 6 bases left between them. Per the germline V gene, CDR1 is MNHNS and CDR2 is SASEGT. The data were produced by immunoSEQ multiplex PCR, yet TCRdb's version contains in-frame clones alone and is incomplete. The sample contains around 26,000 clones, approximately 90% of which appear only once. The sample comes from a study of B cell selection in AIRE deficiency. Regulatory T cells were sorted as CD4+CD25hiCD127low/negative. Overall study findings and caveats: Shorter CDR3s marked shared Treg sequences, biased toward few non-templated insertions.

V gene TRBV6-1 combines with J gene TRBJ1-4; no clear D gene. Sequencing input: CD4+CD25+ Tregs sorted from PBMCs. This receptor was obtained from a human donor in good health. The CDR3 nucleotides read TGTGCCAGCAGTGAAGACGGATCAACTAATGAAAAACTGTTTTTT. Protein: CASSEDGSTNEKLFF.